This TCR beta chain was obtained from a study of blood T cell repertoires in COVID-19. Across the whole study: Acute and convalescent COVID-19 samples came from the United States, Italy and Spain.

Per the authors' pipeline: Researchers report that nucleated cell counts were estimated from reference gene primer amplification. Some clones are missing from TCRdb's copy, which holds only in-frame ones; the method was immunoSEQ multiplex PCR. V, J and clone size are those of that table, while D and trimming were read from the DNA. The sample shows hundreds of thousands of clones, roughly 89% of them seen only once. V lost 1 base to trimming and J lost 9 bases, with 10 bases between them. CDR3 length equals 13 residues. Germline V gene lookup returns CDR1 MNHNY and CDR2 SVGAGI (reference sequence). This TCR came from a woman aged 25-40 years with acute or convalescent COVID-19. V and J are TRBV6-6 and TRBJ2-1; D is unresolved. The sequencing sample was made of peripheral blood. DNA of the CDR3: TGTGCCAGCAGTTACTTGGGTCCTAGTGAGCAGTTCTTC. Translated: CASSYLGPSEQFF.